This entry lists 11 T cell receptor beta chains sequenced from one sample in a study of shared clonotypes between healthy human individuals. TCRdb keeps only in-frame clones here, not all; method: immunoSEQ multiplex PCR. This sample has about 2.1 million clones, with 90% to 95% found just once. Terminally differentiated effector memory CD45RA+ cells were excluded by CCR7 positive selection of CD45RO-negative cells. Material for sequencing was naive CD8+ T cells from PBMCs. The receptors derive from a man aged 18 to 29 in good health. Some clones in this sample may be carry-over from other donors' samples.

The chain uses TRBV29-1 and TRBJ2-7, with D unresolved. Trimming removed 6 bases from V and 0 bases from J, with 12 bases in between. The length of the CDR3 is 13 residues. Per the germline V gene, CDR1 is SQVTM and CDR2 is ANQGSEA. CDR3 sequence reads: CSVLRESSYEQYF. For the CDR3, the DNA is TGCAGCGTACTACGCGAGAGCTCCTACGAGCAGTACTTC.

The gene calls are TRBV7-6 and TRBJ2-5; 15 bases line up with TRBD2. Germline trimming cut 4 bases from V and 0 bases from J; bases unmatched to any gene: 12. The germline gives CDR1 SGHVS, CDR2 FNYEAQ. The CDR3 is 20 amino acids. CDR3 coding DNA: TGTGCCAGCAGCTCCCGGTATGGACTAGCGGGAGGGTCCTACCAAGAGACCCAGTACTTC. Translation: CASSSRYGLAGGSYQETQYF.

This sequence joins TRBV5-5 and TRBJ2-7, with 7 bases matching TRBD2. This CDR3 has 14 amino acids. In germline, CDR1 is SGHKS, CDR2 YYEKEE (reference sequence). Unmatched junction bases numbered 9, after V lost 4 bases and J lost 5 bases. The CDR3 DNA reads TGTGCCAGCAGCCGAGGCGGGGGAATCAACGAGCAGTACTTC. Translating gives CASSRGGGINEQYF.

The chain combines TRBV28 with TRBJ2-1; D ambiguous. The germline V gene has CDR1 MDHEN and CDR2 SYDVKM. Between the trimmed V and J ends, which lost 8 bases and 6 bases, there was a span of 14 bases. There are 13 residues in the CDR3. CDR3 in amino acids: CASAIVLTNEQFF. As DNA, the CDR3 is TGTGCCAGCGCCATAGTGCTCACCAATGAGCAGTTCTTC. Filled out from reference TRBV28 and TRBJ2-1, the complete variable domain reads DVKVTQSSRYLVKRTGEKVFLECVQDMDHENMFWYRQDPGLGLRLIYFSYDVKMKEKGDIPEGYSVSREKKERFSLILESASTNQTSMYLCASAIVLTNEQFFGPGTRLTVL.

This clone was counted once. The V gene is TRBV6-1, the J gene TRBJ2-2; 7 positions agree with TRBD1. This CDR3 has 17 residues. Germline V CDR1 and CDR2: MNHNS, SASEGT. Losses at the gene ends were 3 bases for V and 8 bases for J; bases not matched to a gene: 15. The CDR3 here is CASSDPGTAFIVGELFF. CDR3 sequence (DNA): TGTGCCAGCAGTGATCCGGGGACAGCTTTTATAGTTGGGGAGCTGTTTTTT.

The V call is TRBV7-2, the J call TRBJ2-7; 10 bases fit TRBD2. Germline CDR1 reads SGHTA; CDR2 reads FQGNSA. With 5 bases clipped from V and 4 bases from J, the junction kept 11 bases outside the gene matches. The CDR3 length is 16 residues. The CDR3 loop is CASSQDLAGGFYEQYF. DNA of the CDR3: TGTGCCAGCAGCCAAGACTTAGCGGGAGGCTTTTACGAGCAGTACTTC.

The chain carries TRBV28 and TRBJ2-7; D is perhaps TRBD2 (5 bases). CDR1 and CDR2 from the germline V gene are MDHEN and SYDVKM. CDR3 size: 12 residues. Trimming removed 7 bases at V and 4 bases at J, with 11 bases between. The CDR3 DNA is TGTGCCAGCACGGCGTCGGGGTACGAGCAGTACTTC. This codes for CASTASGYEQYF.

The CDR3 DNA reads TGTGCCAGCAGCCCAGGAGGCGGACACTCCTACAATGAGCAGTTCTTC. This translates into CASSPGGGHSYNEQFF. This chain links TRBV9 with TRBJ2-1; perhaps D is TRBD1 or TRBD2 (5 bases each). The CDR3 runs 16 residues. Looked up from germline, CDR1 is SGDLS and CDR2 is YYNGEE. Trimming took off 4 bases at V and 0 bases at J, with 14 bases between the two ends.

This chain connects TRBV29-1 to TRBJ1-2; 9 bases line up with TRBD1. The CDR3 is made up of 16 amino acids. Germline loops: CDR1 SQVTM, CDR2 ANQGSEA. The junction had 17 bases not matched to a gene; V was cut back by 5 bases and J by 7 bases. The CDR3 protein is CSVYGSGTGMLRGYTF. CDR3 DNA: TGCAGCGTTTACGGTTCCGGGACAGGGATGTTGCGTGGCTACACCTTC.

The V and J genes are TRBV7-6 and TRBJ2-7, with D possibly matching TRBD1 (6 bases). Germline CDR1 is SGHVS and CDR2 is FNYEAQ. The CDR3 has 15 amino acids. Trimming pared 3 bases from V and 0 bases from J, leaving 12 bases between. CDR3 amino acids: CASSLIQGLSYEQYF. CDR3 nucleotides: TGTGCCAGCAGCTTGATACAGGGCCTCTCCTACGAGCAGTACTTC.

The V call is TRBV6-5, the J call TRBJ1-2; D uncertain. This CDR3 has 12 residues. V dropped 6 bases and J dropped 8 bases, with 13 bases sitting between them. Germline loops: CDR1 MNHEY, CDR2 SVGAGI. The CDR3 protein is CASRVTGRGYTF. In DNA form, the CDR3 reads TGTGCCAGCAGAGTAACGGGTCGCGGCTACACCTTC.